This T cell receptor beta chain appears in the sequencing data of a study of a mutant IDH1 vaccine in newly diagnosed glioma. With regard to this clone: Its target is unknown.

The table came from immunoSEQ multiplex PCR; TCRdb's copy has only in-frame clones and leaves some out. The sample has tens of thousands of clones, approximately 82% seen once. The time point here: week 5, during vaccination. Alongside topical imiquimod, each dose of vaccine comprised 300 ug of mutant IDH1 20-mer peptide. This clonotype was obtained from a woman under 30 with glioma. Some clones in this sample may be carry-over from other donors' samples. This specimen consisted of PBMCs, obtained from a glioma patient whose treatment included an IDH1 peptide vaccine.

The CDR3 reads CASSYGSNTGELFF. CDR3 nucleotide sequence: TGTGCCAGCAGTTACGGCTCGAACACCGGGGAGCTGTTTTTT. J is TRBJ2-2 and V is TRBV27, with D hard to call. The CDR3 loop spans 14 amino acids. Germline assignment: CDR1 MNHEY and CDR2 SMNVEV (reference sequence). Deletions cut 4 bases from V and 0 bases from J, with 6 bases between.